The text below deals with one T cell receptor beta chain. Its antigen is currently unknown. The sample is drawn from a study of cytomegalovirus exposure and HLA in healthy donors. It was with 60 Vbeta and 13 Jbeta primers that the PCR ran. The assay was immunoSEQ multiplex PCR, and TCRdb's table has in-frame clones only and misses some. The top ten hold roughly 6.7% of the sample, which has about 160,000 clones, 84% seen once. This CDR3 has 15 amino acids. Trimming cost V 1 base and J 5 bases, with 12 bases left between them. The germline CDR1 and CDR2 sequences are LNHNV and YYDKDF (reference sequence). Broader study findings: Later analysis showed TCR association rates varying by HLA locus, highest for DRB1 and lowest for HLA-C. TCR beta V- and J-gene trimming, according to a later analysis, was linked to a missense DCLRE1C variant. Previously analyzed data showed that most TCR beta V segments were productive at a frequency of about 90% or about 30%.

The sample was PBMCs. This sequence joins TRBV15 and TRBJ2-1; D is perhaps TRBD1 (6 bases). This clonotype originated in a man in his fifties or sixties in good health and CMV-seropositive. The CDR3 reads CATSRAQGWDNEQFF. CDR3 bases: TGTGCCACCAGCAGAGCACAGGGATGGGACAATGAGCAGTTCTTC.